A single T cell receptor (beta chain) is shown here with its context. The data derive from a study of blood T cell repertoires in COVID-19. Turning to the study itself: PBMCs, B-cell-depleted T cells, or T cells were the source of the cDNA or gDNA that made up the material.

Recruits, aged about 18 to 95 years, lived in some 25 US areas. TCRdb's table, derived via immunoSEQ multiplex PCR, lists solely in-frame clones and lacks some. The sample has a few hundred thousand clones; approximately 91% are singletons. Germline V gene sequence: CDR1 ENHRY, CDR2 SYGVKD. Trimming took 1 base from V and 5 from J, leaving 8 bases between them. The CDR3 is made up of 14 amino acids. The chain links TRBV10-3 to TRBJ2-2; possible D gene TRBD1, 6 bases. Sample: PBMCs or T cells enriched from blood (not recorded which). The sequence was obtained from a woman aged 25 to 45 who had been exposed to COVID-19. The CDR3, as DNA: TGTGCCATCAGTGAGTGGGACACTACCGGGGAGCTGTTTTTT. It codes for CAISEWDTTGELFF.